This entry features one T cell receptor (beta chain) sequence. This CDR3 region has 13 residues. The V and J ends lost 6 bases and 4 bases respectively, with 10 bases between them. CDR1 is MNHEY, CDR2 SVGEGT, per germline. The assay was immunoSEQ multiplex PCR, and TCRdb's table has in-frame clones only and misses some. Found here are nearly 350,000 clones, around 83% of them singletons; the top ten hold under 3%. The data originate from a study of blood T cell repertoires in COVID-19. The chain uses TRBV6-2 or TRBV6-3 and TRBJ1-5; D might be TRBD1 (6 bases). The source of this sequence is a man aged 25 to 45 with active or convalescent COVID-19. The sequenced sample was peripheral blood. CDR3 nucleotides: TGTGCCAGCAGCCACAGGGTTAATCAGCCCCAGCATTTT. Encoded protein: CASSHRVNQPQHF.